The clone carrying this T cell receptor (beta chain) has a count of ten or more. This sample was taken from a study of blood T cell repertoires in COVID-19. Study in general: There were acute and convalescent COVID-19 samples, and they came from the United States, Italy and Spain. T cells, B-cell-depleted T cells, or PBMCs provided the cDNA or gDNA that served as material.

Per the authors' pipeline: Reference gene primer amplification yielded estimated nucleated cell counts. The protocol was immunoSEQ multiplex PCR, while the TCRdb copy is restricted to in-frame clones and leaves out a portion. The V and J calls and clone size were taken over from that table, and D and trimming were inferred from the DNA. The sample has around 110,000 clones, roughly 79% seen once. The receptor's source is a man aged 65-85 years with active or convalescent COVID-19. Sequencing input: peripheral blood.

CDR3 sequence: CASTESPVGTDTQYF. The CDR3 DNA follows: TGCGCCAGCACCGAGTCCCCGGTCGGCACAGATACGCAGTATTTT. V and J are TRBV10-2 and TRBJ2-3; D gene uncertain. The CDR3 spans 15 residues. Trimming cost V 7 bases and J 1 base, with 15 bases left between them. Per germline, CDR1 WSHSY and CDR2 SAAADI.